Listed here is a single TCR beta chain. Its antigen is not identified. Here immunoSEQ multiplex PCR was the method, and the copy in TCRdb shows in-frame clones only, minus some. The sample lists 120,000 to 150,000 clones, about 93% seen once, with 5% in the top ten. This entry is derived from a study of T cell responses to AZD1222 COVID-19 vaccine. Whole-study findings and limits: In all cases, repertoires were sampled only after the peak T cell response.

The CDR3 covers 16 residues. Germline V lookup: CDR1 LNHDA, CDR2 SQIVND (reference sequence). V shed 6 bases and J 4 bases; nucleotides not matched to a gene: 9. The receptor was derived from an adult in good health. The sequences come from peripheral blood, collected on day 0 of AZD1222 vaccination. This chain joins TRBV19 and TRBJ2-5, with TRBD2 identical over 12 bases. The CDR3 DNA follows: TGTGCCAGTAGCCTATCTAGCGGGAGGGGGCGAGAGACCCAGTACTTC. Protein product: CASSLSSGRGRETQYF.